These 15 T cell receptor beta chains were all obtained from the same sample, sequenced in a study of T-cell memory formation after mild COVID-19. From the 5' RACE reads, TCRdb called clonotypes with MiXCR, one entry per CDR3 protein. Here the sample spans around 83,000 distinct CDR3 sequences, approximately 23% being singletons. Sequencing used PBMCs or a T cell subset sorted from them (not recorded which). These receptors all stem from a man aged 18 to 29 who had mild COVID-19 (a few samples of this study predate the infection). Cell type and time point are not known.

This clonotype was detected only a few times. V gene TRBV15 combines with J gene TRBJ1-1; D not certain. CDR1 and CDR2 (germline): LNHNV, YYDKDF (reference sequence). The CDR3 has 12 residues. Deletions cut 8 bases from V and 4 bases from J, with 11 bases between. CDR3 protein: CATGRATTEAFF. CDR3 bases: TGTGCCACCGGGCGGGCTACCACTGAAGCTTTCTTT.

CDR3 DNA sequence: TGTGCCACCAGTGATTACATTAATGAGCAGTTCTTC. Its translation is CATSDYINEQFF. The chain combines TRBV24-1 with TRBJ2-1; D is ambiguous. CDR1 is KGHDR and CDR2 is SFDVKD in the germline V gene. This CDR3 spans 12 amino acids. Trimming shortened V by 2 bases and J by 7 bases, and 5 bases separated the two germline ends.

This clonotype was counted only a few times. The chain employs TRBV9 and TRBJ2-7; 7 positions match TRBD1. Germline loops: CDR1 SGDLS, CDR2 YYNGEE. The CDR3 spans 14 residues. V lost 3 bases, J lost 3 bases, and 6 bases stayed unmatched. The CDR3 loop is CASSGRDSHYEQYF. The CDR3, as DNA: TGTGCCAGCAGCGGCCGGGACAGTCACTACGAGCAGTACTTC.

V usage is TRBV4-1 and J usage is TRBJ1-1; D is unclear. CDR1 is MGHRA and CDR2 is YSYEKL in the germline V gene. Trimming stripped 1 base from V and 5 bases from J, with 14 bases between. This CDR3 contains 15 residues. CDR3 nucleotides: TGCGCCAGCAGCCAAGGTGGTTGGGAGGGAACTGAAGCTTTCTTT. Translated, it gives CASSQGGWEGTEAFF.

This chain links TRBV11-2 with TRBJ2-1; 8 positions match TRBD2. This CDR3 spans 15 amino acids. Trimming cost V 2 bases and J 7 bases; bases outside gene matches: 7. Germline CDR1 SGHAT, CDR2 FQNNGV. CDR3 DNA: TGTGCCAGCAGCTTATTTGTTGGGACTAGTAATGAGCAGTTCTTC. As protein: CASSLFVGTSNEQFF.

There are a few counts of this clonotype. CDR3 amino acids: CATRSATGELFF. CDR3 in DNA: TGTGCCACCCGGTCAGCAACCGGGGAGCTGTTTTTT. This sequence joins TRBV28 and TRBJ2-2; D is uncertain. The ends were cut back, 10 bases at V and 5 bases at J, with 11 bases in the middle. The CDR3 runs to 12 residues. Germline V gene sequence: CDR1 MDHEN, CDR2 SYDVKM.

The chain recombines TRBV7-6 with TRBJ2-3, with D tentatively TRBD2 (6 bases). From germline, CDR1 is SGHVS and CDR2 FNYEAQ. CDR3 length: 14 amino acids. Trimming removed 0 bases from V and 4 bases from J, with 8 bases in between. In nucleotides, the CDR3 is TGTGCCAGCAGCTTAGCCGGAGGGGCAGATACGCAGTATTTT. Translating it yields CASSLAGGADTQYF.

This clonotype was counted between two and nine times. V gene TRBV12-3 or TRBV12-4 combines with J gene TRBJ2-3; D may be TRBD2 (6 bases). This CDR3 has 16 residues. V was clipped by 6 bases and J by 6 bases, with 22 bases between them. The CDR3, as DNA: TGTGCCAGCAGCTTACGGGAGTTGGGGAAGGTGGATACGCAGTATTTT. Protein sequence: CASSLRELGKVDTQYF.

The chain links TRBV7-8 to TRBJ2-1; D remains unclear. Germline CDR1 reads SGHVS; CDR2 reads FQNEAQ. Trimming removed 10 bases from V and 1 base from J, with 11 bases in between. This CDR3 is 13 amino acids long. DNA for the CDR3: TGTGCCACCGTGCTGGGGTCCTACAATGAGCAGTTCTTC. The encoded protein is CATVLGSYNEQFF. The full variable domain, with the rest looked up from reference TRBV7-8 and TRBJ2-1, is GAGVSQSPRYKVAKRGQDVALRCDPISGHVSLFWYQQALGQGPEFLTYFQNEAQLDKSGLPSDRFFAERPEGSVSTLKIQRTQQEDSAVYLCATVLGSYNEQFFGPGTRLTVL.

Ten or more counts support this clonotype. This sequence joins TRBV7-3 and TRBJ2-1; possible D gene TRBD2, 6 bases. Germline lookup yields CDR1 SGHTA and CDR2 FQGTGA. The CDR3 length is 16 residues. V lost 5 bases to trimming and J lost 3 bases, with 17 bases between them. The CDR3 here is CASSPNPGLHYNEQFF. The CDR3, as DNA: TGTGCCAGCAGCCCTAATCCCGGACTACACTACAATGAGCAGTTCTTC. Drawing the rest from reference TRBV7-3 and TRBJ2-1, the complete variable domain is GAGVSQTPSNKVTEKGKYVELRCDPISGHTALYWYRQSLGQGPEFLIYFQGTGAADDSGLPNDRFFAVRPEGSVSTLKIQRTERGDSAVYLCASSPNPGLHYNEQFFGPGTRLTVL.

This clonotype was picked up a small number of times. This chain links TRBV29-1 with TRBJ2-2; D unresolved. The V gene lost 4 bases and the J gene lost 1 base, with 7 bases spanning the gap. Germline V lookup: CDR1 SQVTM, CDR2 ANQGSEA. This CDR3 has 13 amino acids. The CDR3 reads CSVAALNTGELFF. The DNA of the CDR3 is TGCAGCGTTGCAGCCTTGAACACCGGGGAGCTGTTTTTT.

The V and J genes are TRBV9 and TRBJ2-3, with TRBD2 matching over 11 bases. Germline CDR1 and CDR2: SGDLS and YYNGEE. CDR3 length equals 15 residues. Trimming at V came to 3 bases and at J to 3 bases, leaving 3 bases not matched to a gene. The CDR3, as DNA: TGTGCCAGCAGCGCGGTAGCGGGGGGGACAGATACGCAGTATTTT. Translated, it gives CASSAVAGGTDTQYF.

V usage is TRBV5-4 and J usage is TRBJ2-7; 8 bases match TRBD2. Germline CDR1 SGHNT, CDR2 YYREEE (reference sequence). The CDR3 runs 14 residues. V gave up 2 bases and J gave up 5 bases; unmatched junction bases: 6. Here the CDR3 reads CASSFGGADNEQYF. The CDR3 DNA is TGTGCCAGCAGCTTCGGGGGGGCCGATAACGAGCAGTACTTC.

This clonotype showed up just a few times. This sequence joins TRBV15 and TRBJ2-1, with TRBD1 matching 10 bases. This CDR3 comprises 15 residues. Germline CDR1 is LNHNV and CDR2 is YYDKDF (reference sequence). J was trimmed by 10 bases and V by 4 bases; bases with no gene match: 10. CDR3 region: CATSTRDRGLREQFF. The CDR3 DNA sequence: TGTGCCACCAGCACCCGGGACAGGGGCCTCAGGGAGCAGTTCTTC. Based on the CDR3 plus reference TRBV15 and TRBJ2-1, the full variable domain is DAMVIQNPRYQVTQFGKPVTLSCSQTLNHNVMYWYQQKSSQAPKLLFHYYDKDFNNEADTPDNFQSRRPNTSFCFLDIRSPGLGDTAMYLCATSTRDRGLREQFFGPGTRLTVL.

The genes are TRBV6-5 and TRBJ2-1, with D possibly being TRBD1 or TRBD2 (5 bases each). This CDR3 region has 16 residues. CDR1 and CDR2 (germline): MNHEY, SVGAGI. Trimming cost V 2 bases and J 6 bases, with 17 bases left between them. CDR3 in DNA: TGTGCCAGCAGTTACGCGCTGGCCGGGGCGAGCAATGAGCAGTTCTTC. Translated: CASSYALAGASNEQFF.